Shown below are 9 T cell receptor beta chains from a single sample sequenced in a study of T cells in Graves' hyperthyroidism and ophthalmopathy. TCR beta CDR3 sequences were amplified from RNA transcripts. The HTBI primer set served for first-round RT-PCR of the TCR CDR3. A single record per CDR3 protein comes from TCRdb applying MiXCR to the multiplex PCR reads. The repertoire holds about 380,000 distinct CDR3 sequences, with about 18% as singletons. The sample comprised blood. These receptors came from a man aged 18 to 29 with Graves' ophthalmopathy.

In this sample, this clonotype turned up many times. The CDR3 DNA follows: TGTGCCAGCAGCCAAGAAAGGCGGACCTATGGCTACACCTTC. It codes for CASSQERRTYGYTF. This sequence joins TRBV3-1 and TRBJ1-2; D is unresolved. CDR1 and CDR2 (germline): LGHDT, YNNKEL (reference sequence). The germline V and J ends were trimmed by 0 bases and 4 bases, with 9 bases remaining between them. CDR3 size: 14 residues.

This clonotype was detected a few times. This chain links TRBV18 with TRBJ2-5; a weak D match, TRBD2 (6 bases). CDR1 is KGHSH, CDR2 LQKENI, per germline. This CDR3 region has 15 residues. Trimming removed 3 bases from V and 2 bases from J, with 13 bases in between. CDR3 nucleotides: TGTGCCAGCTCACCGGGATCGACTAGACAAGAGACCCAGTACTTC. Translating gives CASSPGSTRQETQYF.

This chain joins TRBV29-1 and TRBJ1-1, with D possibly being TRBD1 (6 bases). Trimming removed 6 bases from V and 1 base from J, with 9 bases in between. The CDR3 has 12 residues. Germline CDR1 SQVTM, CDR2 ANQGSEA. For the CDR3, the DNA is TGCAGCGTATCGACAGGGAACACTGAAGCTTTCTTT. It encodes CSVSTGNTEAFF.

This chain uses TRBV5-1 with TRBJ1-2; TRBD1 agrees at 8 bases. The CDR3 totals 15 residues. V was pared by 3 bases and J by 2 bases, with 6 bases of the junction left unmatched. In germline, CDR1 is SGHRS, CDR2 YFSETQ. DNA for the CDR3: TGCGCCAGCAGCTCCGGACAGGGCTTAAACTATGGCTACACCTTC. Protein: CASSSGQGLNYGYTF.

This clonotype was found many times. V usage is TRBV2 and J usage is TRBJ2-7; unclear D gene. This CDR3 is 12 amino acids long. Trimming removed 5 bases from V and 2 bases from J, with 7 bases in between. Germline lookup yields CDR1 SNHLY and CDR2 FYNNEI. CDR3 nucleotides: TGTGCCAGCAGTTACAGTCCCTACGAGCAGTACTTC. Protein product: CASSYSPYEQYF.

There are many counts of this clonotype. The rearrangement uses TRBV2 and TRBJ2-3; TRBD1 matches at 10 bases. J lost 4 bases, V lost 3 bases, and 4 bases had no gene match. The CDR3 is made up of 15 amino acids. Per the germline V gene, CDR1 is SNHLY and CDR2 is FYNNEI. The CDR3 nucleotides read TGTGCCAGCAGTGATGGGACAGGGGTTGCAGATACGCAGTATTTT. Amino acid sequence: CASSDGTGVADTQYF.

In nucleotides, the CDR3 is TGCGCCAGCAGCTCGGCTAGCGGTGAGCAGTTCTTC. It specifies CASSSASGEQFF. V is TRBV5-1 and J is TRBJ2-1; 7 bases map to TRBD2. Trimming cost V 3 bases and J 9 bases; bases outside gene matches: 3. The germline V gene encodes CDR1 SGHRS and CDR2 YFSETQ. The CDR3 length is 12 residues. The full variable domain, its missing parts supplied by reference TRBV5-1 and TRBJ2-1, is KAGVTQTPRYLIKTRGQQVTLSCSPISGHRSVSWYQQTPGQGLQFLFEYFSETQRNKGNFPGRFSGRQFSNSRSEMNVSTLELGDSALYLCASSSASGEQFFGPGTRLTVL.

This clonotype appeared a few times. This sequence joins TRBV7-8 and TRBJ1-5; D is unclear. The germline V gene encodes CDR1 SGHVS and CDR2 FQNEAQ. This CDR3 contains 14 residues. V lost 1 base, J lost 7 bases, and 11 bases lay in between. Here the CDR3 DNA reads TGTGCCAGCAGCTTAGGGCGGCTGGGGCAGCCCCAGCATTTT. Its translation is CASSLGRLGQPQHF. Full variable domain (outside the CDR3, taken from reference TRBV7-8 and TRBJ1-5): GAGVSQSPRYKVAKRGQDVALRCDPISGHVSLFWYQQALGQGPEFLTYFQNEAQLDKSGLPSDRFFAERPEGSVSTLKIQRTQQEDSAVYLCASSLGRLGQPQHFGDGTRLSIL.

This clonotype was picked up many times. The chain joins TRBV6-1 to TRBJ1-5; 7 nucleotides match TRBD1. The CDR3 is 15 residues long. V shed 8 bases and J 0 bases; nucleotides not matched to a gene: 7. CDR1 and CDR2 from the germline V gene are MNHNS and SASEGT. The CDR3 is CASGWDSYSNQPQHF. The CDR3 DNA reads as TGTGCCAGCGGCTGGGACAGCTATAGCAATCAGCCCCAGCATTTT.